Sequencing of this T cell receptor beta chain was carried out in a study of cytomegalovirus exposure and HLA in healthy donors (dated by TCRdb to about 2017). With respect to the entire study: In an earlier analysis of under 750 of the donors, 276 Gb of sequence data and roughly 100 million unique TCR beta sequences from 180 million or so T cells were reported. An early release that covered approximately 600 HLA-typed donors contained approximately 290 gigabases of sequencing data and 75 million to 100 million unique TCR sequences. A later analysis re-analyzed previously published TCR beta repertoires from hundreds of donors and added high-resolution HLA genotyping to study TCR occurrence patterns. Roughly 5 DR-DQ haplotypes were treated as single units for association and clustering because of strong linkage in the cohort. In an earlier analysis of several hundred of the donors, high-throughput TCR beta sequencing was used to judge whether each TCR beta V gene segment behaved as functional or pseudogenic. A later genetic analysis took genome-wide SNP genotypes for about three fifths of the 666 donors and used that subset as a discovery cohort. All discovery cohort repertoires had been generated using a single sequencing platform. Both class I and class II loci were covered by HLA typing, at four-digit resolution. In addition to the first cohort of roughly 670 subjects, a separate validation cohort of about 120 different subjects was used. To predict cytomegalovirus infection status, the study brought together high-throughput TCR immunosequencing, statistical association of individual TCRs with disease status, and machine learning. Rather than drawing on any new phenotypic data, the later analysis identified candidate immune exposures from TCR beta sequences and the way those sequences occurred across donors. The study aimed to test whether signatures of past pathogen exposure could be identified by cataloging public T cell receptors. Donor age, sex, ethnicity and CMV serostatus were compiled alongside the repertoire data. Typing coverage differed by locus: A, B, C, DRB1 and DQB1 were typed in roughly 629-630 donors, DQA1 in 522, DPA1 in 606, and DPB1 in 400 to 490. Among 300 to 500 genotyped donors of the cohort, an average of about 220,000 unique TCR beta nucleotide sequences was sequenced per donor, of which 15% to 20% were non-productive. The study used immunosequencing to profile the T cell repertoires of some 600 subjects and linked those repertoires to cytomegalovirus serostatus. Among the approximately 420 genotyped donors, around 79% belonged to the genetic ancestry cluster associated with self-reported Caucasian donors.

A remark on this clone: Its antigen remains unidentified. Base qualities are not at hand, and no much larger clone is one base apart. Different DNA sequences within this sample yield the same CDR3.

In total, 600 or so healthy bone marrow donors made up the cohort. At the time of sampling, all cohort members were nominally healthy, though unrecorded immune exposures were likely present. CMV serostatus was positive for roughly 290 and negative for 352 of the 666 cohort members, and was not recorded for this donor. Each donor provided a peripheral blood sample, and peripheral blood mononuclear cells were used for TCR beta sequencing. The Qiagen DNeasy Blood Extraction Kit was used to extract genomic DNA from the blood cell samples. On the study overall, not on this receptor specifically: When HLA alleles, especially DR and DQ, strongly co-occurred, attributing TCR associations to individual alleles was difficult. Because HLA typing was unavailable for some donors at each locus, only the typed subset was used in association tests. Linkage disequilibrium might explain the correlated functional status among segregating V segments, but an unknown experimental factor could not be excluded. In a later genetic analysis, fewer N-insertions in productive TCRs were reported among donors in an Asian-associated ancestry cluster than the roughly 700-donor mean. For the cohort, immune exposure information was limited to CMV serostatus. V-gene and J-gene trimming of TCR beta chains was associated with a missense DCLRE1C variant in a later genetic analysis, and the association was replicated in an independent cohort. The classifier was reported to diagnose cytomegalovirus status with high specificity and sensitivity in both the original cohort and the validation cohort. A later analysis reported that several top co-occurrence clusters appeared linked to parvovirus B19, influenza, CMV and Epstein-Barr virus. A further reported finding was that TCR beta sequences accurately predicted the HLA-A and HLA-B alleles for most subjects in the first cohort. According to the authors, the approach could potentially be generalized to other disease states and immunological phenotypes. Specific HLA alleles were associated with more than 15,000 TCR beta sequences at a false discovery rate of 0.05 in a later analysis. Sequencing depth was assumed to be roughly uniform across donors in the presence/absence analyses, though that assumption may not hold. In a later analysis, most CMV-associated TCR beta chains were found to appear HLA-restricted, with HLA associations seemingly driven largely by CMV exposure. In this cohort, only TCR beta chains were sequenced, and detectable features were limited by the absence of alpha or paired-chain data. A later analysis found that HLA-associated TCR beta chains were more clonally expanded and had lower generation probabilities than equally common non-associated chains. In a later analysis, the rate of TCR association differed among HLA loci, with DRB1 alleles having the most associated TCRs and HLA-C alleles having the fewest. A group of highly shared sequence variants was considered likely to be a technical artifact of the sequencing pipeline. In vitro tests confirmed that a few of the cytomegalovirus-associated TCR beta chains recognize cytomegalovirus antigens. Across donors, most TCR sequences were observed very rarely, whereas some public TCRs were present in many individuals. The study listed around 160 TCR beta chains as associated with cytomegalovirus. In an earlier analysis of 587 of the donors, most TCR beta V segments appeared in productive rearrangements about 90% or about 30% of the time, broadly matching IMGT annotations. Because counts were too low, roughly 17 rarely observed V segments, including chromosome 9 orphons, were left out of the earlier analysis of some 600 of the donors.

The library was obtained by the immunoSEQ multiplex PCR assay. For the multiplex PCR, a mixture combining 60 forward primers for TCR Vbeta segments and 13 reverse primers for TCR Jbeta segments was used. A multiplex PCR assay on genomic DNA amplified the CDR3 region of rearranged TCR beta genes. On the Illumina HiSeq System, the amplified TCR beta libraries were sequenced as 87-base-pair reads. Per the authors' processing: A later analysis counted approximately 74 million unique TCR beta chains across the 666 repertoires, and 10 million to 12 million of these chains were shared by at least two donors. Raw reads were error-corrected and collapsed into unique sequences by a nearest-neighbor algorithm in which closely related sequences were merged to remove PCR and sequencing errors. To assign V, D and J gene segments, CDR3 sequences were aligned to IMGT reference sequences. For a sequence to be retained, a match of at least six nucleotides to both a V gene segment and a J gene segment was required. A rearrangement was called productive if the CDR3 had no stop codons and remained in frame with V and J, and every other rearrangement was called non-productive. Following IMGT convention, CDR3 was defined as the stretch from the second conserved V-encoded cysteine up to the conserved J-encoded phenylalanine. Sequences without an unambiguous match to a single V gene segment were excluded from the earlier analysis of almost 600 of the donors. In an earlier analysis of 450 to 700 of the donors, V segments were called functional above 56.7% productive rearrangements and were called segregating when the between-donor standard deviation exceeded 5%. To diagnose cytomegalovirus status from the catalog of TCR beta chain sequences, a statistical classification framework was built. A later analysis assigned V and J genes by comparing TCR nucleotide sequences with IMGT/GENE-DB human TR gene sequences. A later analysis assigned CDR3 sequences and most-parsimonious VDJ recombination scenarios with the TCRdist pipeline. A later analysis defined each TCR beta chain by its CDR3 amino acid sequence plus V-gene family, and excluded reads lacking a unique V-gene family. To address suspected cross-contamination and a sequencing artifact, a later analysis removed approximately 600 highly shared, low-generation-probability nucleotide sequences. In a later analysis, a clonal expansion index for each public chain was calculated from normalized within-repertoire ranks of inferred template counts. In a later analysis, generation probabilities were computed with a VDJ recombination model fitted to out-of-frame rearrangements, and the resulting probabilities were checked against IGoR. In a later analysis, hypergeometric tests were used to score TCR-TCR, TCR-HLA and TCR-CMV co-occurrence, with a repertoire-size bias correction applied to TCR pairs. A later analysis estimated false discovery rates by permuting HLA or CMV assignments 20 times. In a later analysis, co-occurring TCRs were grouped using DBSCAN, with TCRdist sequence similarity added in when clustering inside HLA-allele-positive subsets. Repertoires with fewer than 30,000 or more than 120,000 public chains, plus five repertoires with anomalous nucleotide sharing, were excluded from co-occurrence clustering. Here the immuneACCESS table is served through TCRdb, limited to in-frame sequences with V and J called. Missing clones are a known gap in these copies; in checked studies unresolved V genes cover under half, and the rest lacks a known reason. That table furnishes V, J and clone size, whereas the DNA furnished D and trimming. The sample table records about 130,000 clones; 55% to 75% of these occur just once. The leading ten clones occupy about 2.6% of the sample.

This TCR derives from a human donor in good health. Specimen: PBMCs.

The CDR3: CASSRDLNTGELFF. The DNA is TGTGCCAGCAGCCGTGACTTAAACACCGGGGAGCTGTTTTTT. The chain is assembled from TRBV6-1 and TRBJ2-2; the D gene lacks a confident call. CDR1 MNHNS and CDR2 SASEGT were looked up in the germline V gene. A distance of 10 bases separates the germline ends of V and J, which lose 6 bases and 2 bases respectively. The CDR3 covers 14 residues, taking in both the cysteine and the phenylalanine. Only CDR3 DNA is held: 42 bases, read in frame from base 1.